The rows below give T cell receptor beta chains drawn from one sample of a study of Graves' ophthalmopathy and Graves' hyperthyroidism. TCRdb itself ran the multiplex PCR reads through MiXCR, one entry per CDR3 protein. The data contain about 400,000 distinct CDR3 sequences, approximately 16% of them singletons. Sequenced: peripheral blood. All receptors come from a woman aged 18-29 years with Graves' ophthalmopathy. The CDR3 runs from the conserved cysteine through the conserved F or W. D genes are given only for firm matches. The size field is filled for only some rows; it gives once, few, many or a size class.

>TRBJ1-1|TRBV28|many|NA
TGTGCCAGCGGAGTTGAGACTGAAGCTTTCTTT
CASGVETEAFF
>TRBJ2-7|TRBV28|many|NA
TGTGCCAGCCGGGAGACAGGGATTTACGAGCAGTACTTC
CASRETGIYEQYF
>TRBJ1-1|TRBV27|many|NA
TGTGCCAGCAGTTCCGGACGTATGAACACTGAAGCTTTCTTT
CASSSGRMNTEAFF
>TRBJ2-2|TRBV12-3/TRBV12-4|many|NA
TGTGCCAGCAGTTTAAGGCTAGTTAGGACCGGGGAGCTGTTTTTT
CASSLRLVRTGELFF
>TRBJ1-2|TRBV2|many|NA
TGTGCCAGCCGGCCAGGGTCCTTTGGCTACACCTTC
CASRPGSFGYTF
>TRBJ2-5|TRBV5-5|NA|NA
TGTGCCAGCAGCCCAGGACGGACCCTGGGGCAAGAGACCCAGTACTTC
CASSPGRTLGQETQYF
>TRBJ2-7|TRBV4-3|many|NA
TGCGCCAGCAGCCAGGGGGGGGCCGAGCAGTACTTC
CASSQGGAEQYF
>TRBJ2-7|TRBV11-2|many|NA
TGTGCCAGCAGCTTAGATTGGGGTCCCTCTGGCGAGCAGTACTTC
CASSLDWGPSGEQYF
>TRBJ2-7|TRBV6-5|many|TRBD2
TGTGCCAGCAGCATAGCGGGGGGTCTAGACGAGCAGTACTTC
CASSIAGGLDEQYF
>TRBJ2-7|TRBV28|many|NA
TGTGCCAGCAGTTTCGGCGGAGGGCAGACCTACGAGCAGTACTTC
CASSFGGGQTYEQYF
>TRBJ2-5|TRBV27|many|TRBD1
TGTGCCAGCAGTTTTATGGACAGGGAGACCCAGTACTTC
CASSFMDRETQYF
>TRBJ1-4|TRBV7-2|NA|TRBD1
TGTGCCAGCAGCCCGGACAGGGGGGACGAAAAACTGTTTTTT
CASSPDRGDEKLFF
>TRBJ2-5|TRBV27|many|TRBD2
TGTGCCAGCAGCCCACTAGCGGGATATGAGACCCAGTACTTC
CASSPLAGYETQYF
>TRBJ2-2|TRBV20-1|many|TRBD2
TGCAGTGCTAGGCGTCTAGCGGGAGTAAGCGGGGAGCTGTTTTTT
CSARRLAGVSGELFF
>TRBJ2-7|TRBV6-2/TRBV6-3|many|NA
TGTGCCAGCAGTTACTTCGGAGCTTCGGGCGAGCAGTACTTC
CASSYFGASGEQYF
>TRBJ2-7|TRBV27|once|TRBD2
TGTGCCAGCAGTCACAGGACTAGCGGGGACGAGCAGTACTTC
CASSHRTSGDEQYF
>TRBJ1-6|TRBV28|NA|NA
TGTGCCAGCAGTCCGCGGACAGTCTATAATTCACCCCTCCACTTT
CASSPRTVYNSPLHF
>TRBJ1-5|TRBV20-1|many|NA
TGCAGTGCTAGATGGCGCGGCCCCCGTCAGCCCCAGCATTTT
CSARWRGPRQPQHF
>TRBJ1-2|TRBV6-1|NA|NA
TGCGCCAGCAGCCAAGATCCGGGGCCTTCAGGCTACACCTTC
CASSQDPGPSGYTF
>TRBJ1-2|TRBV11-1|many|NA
TGTGCCAGCAGCTTAGGTGGGGACGGGGATAGGCGCGGCTATGGCTACACCTTC
CASSLGGDGDRRGYGYTF
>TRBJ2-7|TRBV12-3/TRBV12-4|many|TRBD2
TGTGCCAGCAGCCCCGGACTAGCGGGAGTTGGCGAGCAGTACTTC
CASSPGLAGVGEQYF
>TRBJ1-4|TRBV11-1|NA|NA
TGTGCCAGCAGCTACCGGGACACCCCCTCGACTAATGAAAAACTGTTTTTT
CASSYRDTPSTNEKLFF
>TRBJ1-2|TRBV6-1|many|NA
TGTGCCAGCACCCGAGGAGGAGAATATGGCTACACCTTC
CASTRGGEYGYTF
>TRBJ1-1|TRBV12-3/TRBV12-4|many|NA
TGTGCCAGCAGTTTAGGACGTGAAGCTTTCTTT
CASSLGREAFF
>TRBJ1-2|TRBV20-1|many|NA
TGCAGTGCCCATATTCCGGGATTCCTCGGCTACACCTTC
CSAHIPGFLGYTF
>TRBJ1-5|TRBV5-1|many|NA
TGCGCCAGCAGCTCGGGATTACCCCATCAGCCCCAGCATTTT
CASSSGLPHQPQHF
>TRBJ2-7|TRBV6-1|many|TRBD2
TGTGCCAGCAGCCAGGGACTAGCGGGAGGCGAGCAGTACTTC
CASSQGLAGGEQYF
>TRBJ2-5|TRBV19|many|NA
TGTGCCAGTAGTATTAAGTCGCGGGGTGTCCAAGAGACCCAGTACTTC
CASSIKSRGVQETQYF
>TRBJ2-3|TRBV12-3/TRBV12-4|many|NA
TGTGCCAGCAGTTCTCAACCAGATACGCAGTATTTT
CASSSQPDTQYF
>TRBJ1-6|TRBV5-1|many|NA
TGCGCCAGCAGCTTGGCCGCAAAGGCTAATTCACCCCTCCACTTT
CASSLAAKANSPLHF
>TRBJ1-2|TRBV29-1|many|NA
TGCAGCGGCGGGATCAAGGGGGGCTACACCTTC
CSGGIKGGYTF
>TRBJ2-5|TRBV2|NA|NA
TGTGCCAGCAGTGTGGGGGTCCAAGAGACCCAGTACTTC
CASSVGVQETQYF
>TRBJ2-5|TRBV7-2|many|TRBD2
TGTGCCAGCAGCTTAGCGGCGGGGGGCCCCCAAGAGACCCAGTACTTC
CASSLAAGGPQETQYF
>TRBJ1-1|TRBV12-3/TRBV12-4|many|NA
TGTGCCAGCAGACTGGTGAACACTGAAGCTTTCTTT
CASRLVNTEAFF
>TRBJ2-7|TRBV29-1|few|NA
TGCAGCGCTGAAGGGGCAGGATCCTACGAGCAGTACTTC
CSAEGAGSYEQYF
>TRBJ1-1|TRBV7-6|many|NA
TGTGCCAGCAGCTTAGGCCAGGGGATAAGGGGAACTGAAGCTTTCTTT
CASSLGQGIRGTEAFF
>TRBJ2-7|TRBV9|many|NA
TGTGCCAGCAGCGTGGCGGGGTCCCCCTACGAGCAGTACTTC
CASSVAGSPYEQYF
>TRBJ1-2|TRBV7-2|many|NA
TGTGCCAGCAGCACGAGAGGGGGGAACTATGGCTACACCTTC
CASSTRGGNYGYTF
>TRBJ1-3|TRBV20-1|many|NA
TGCAGTGCTGGGCCCCATAACTCTGGAAACACCATATATTTT
CSAGPHNSGNTIYF
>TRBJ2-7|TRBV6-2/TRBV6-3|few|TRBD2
TGTGCCAGCAGTTATCCCAGCGGGAGAACCTACGAGCAGTACTTC
CASSYPSGRTYEQYF
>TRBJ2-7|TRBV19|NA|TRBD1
TGTGCCAGTAGCACCGGGACAGGGGGCGCGCAGCTATACGAGCAGTACTTC
CASSTGTGGAQLYEQYF